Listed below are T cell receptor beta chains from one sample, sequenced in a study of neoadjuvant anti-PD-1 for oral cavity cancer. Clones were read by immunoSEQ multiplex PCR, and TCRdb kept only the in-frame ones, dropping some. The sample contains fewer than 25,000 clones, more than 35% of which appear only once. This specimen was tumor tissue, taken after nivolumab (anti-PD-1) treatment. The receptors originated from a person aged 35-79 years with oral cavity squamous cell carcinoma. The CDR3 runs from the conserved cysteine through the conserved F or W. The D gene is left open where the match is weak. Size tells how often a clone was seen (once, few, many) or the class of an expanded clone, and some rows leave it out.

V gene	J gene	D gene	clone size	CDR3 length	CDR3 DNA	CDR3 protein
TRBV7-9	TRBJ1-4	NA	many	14	TGTGCCAGCAGCTTAGCCCAGGGAGTGGAAAAACTGTTTTTT	CASSLAQGVEKLFF
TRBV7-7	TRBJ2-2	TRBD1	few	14	TGTGCCAGCAGCTCGGACAGGGCTACCGGGGAGCTGTTTTTT	CASSSDRATGELFF
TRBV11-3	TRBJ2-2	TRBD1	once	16	TGTGCCAGCAGCTTAAGAGTGACACAGGGGGCCGGGGAGCTGTTTTTT	CASSLRVTQGAGELFF
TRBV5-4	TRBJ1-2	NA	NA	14	TGTGCCAGCAGCCCTGAAGGGAGCTGGTATGGCTACACCTTC	CASSPEGSWYGYTF
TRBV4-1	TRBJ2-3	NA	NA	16	TGCGCCAGCAGCCAAGATGGACGACCTTCCTCAGATACGCAGTATTTT	CASSQDGRPSSDTQYF
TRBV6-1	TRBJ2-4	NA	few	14	TGTGCCAGCAGTGGTGGCCGGATGGGGGACATTCAGTACTTC	CASSGGRMGDIQYF
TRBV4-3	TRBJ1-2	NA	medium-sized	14	TGCGCCAGCAGCCAAGGCAAGGGGAGGCCTGGCTACACCTTC	CASSQGKGRPGYTF
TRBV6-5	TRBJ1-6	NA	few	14	TGTGCCAGCAGTTACGGGGGGGGAAACTCACCCCTCCACTTT	CASSYGGGNSPLHF
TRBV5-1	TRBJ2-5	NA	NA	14	TGCGCCAGCAGCTTACAGGACCCCCGGGAGACCCAGTACTTC	CASSLQDPRETQYF
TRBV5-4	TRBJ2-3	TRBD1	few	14	TGTGCCAGCAGCCCTCGGACAGGGCTAGATACGCAGTATTTT	CASSPRTGLDTQYF
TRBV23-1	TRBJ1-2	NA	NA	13	TGCGCCAGCAGTCGCCAGGGAGGTGGTGGCTACACCTTC	CASSRQGGGGYTF
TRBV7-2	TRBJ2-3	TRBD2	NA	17	TGTGCCAGCAGCTTACGACAAAGCGGGGATCTTACAGATACGCAGTATTTT	CASSLRQSGDLTDTQYF
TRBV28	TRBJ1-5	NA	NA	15	TGTGCCAGCAGGCCCACGACAGGTACTAATCAGCCCCAGCATTTT	CASRPTTGTNQPQHF
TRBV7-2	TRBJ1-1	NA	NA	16	TGTGCCAGCAGCTTAGCGGGGGCGGTCCGGTCAGATGAAGCTTTCTTT	CASSLAGAVRSDEAFF
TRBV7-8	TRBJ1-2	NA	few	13	TGTGCCAGCAGCCCCGGACGGGGACGTGGCTACACCTTC	CASSPGRGRGYTF
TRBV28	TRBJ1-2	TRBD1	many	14	TGTGCCAGCAGTTTCCGTACAGGGGCCTATGGCTACACCTTC	CASSFRTGAYGYTF
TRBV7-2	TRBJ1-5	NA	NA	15	TGTGCCAGCAGCTTAGAGTTAAGGGTCGGTCAGCCCCAGCATTTT	CASSLELRVGQPQHF
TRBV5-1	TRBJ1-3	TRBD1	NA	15	TGCGCCAGCAGCCCGACGACCGGGACAGGGAACACCATATATTTT	CASSPTTGTGNTIYF
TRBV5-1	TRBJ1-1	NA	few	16	TGCGCCAGCAGCTTGGACCCCCAGTCACAGAACACTGAAGCTTTCTTT	CASSLDPQSQNTEAFF
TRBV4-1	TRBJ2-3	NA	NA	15	TGCGCCAGCAGCCAAGGAGCGGCTAGCACAGATACGCAGTATTTT	CASSQGAASTDTQYF
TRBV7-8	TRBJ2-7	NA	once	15	TGTGCCAGCAGCGCAGAATCCCTATTGGGCTACGAGCAGTACTTC	CASSAESLLGYEQYF
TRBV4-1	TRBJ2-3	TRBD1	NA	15	TGCGCCAGCAGCCTACAGGGGGAGGGCACAGATACGCAGTATTTT	CASSLQGEGTDTQYF
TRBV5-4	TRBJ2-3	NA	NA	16	TGTGCCAGCAGAACCGGAGGGGGATTTAGCACAGATACGCAGTATTTT	CASRTGGGFSTDTQYF
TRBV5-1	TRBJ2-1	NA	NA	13	TGCGCCAGCAGCTCGGGCCCACTCAGTGAGCAGTTCTTC	CASSSGPLSEQFF
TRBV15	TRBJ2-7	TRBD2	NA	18	TGTGCCACCAGCAGAGGTCAGACTAGCCGGACCGGGTTTGCCGAGCAGTACTTC	CATSRGQTSRTGFAEQYF
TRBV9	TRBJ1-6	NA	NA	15	TGTGCCAGCAGCGTAGACGGAAACATTAATTCACCCCTCCACTTT	CASSVDGNINSPLHF
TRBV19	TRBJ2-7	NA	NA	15	TGTGCCAGTAGCAAACAGGGCGTTACTCCGGACGAGCAGTACTTC	CASSKQGVTPDEQYF
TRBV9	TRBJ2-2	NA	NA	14	TGTGCCAGCGCCGGCGGTGGGGCGTCAGGGGAGCTGTTTTTT	CASAGGGASGELFF
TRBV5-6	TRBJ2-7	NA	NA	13	TGTGCCAGCAGCTTGTGGGGAACCTACGAGCAGTACTTC	CASSLWGTYEQYF
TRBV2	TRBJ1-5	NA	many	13	TGTGCCAGCAGGGACGCCTCCAATCAGCCCCAGCATTTT	CASRDASNQPQHF
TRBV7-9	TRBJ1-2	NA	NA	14	TGTGCCAGCAGCTTGCCAGGGCTTAGCTATGGCTACACCTTC	CASSLPGLSYGYTF
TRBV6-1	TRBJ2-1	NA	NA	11	TGTGCCAGCACCTATACAAATGAGCAGTTCTTC	CASTYTNEQFF
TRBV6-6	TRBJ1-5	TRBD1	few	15	TGTGCCAGCAGTATCAACAGGGGGCACCTTCAGCCCCAGCATTTT	CASSINRGHLQPQHF
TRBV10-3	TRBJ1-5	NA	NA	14	TGTGCCATCAGCCGGACATCAGGGGATCAGCCCCAGCATTTT	CAISRTSGDQPQHF
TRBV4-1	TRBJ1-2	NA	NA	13	TGCGCCAGCAGCCCCTGGGGGGCAGATGGCTACACCTTC	CASSPWGADGYTF
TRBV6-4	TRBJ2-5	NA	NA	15	TGTGCCAGCAGCCGCGGGCCAGGGGACCAAGAGACCCAGTACTTC	CASSRGPGDQETQYF
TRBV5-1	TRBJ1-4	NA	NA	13	TGCGCCAGCAGTGAGGGCAGGGGTGAAAAACTGTTTTTT	CASSEGRGEKLFF
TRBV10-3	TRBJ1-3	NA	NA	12	TGTGCCGCCACCCTCTCTGGAAACACCATATATTTT	CAATLSGNTIYF
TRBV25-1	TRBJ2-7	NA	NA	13	TGTGCCAGCAGTGCACAGGGAATCGACGAGCAGTACTTC	CASSAQGIDEQYF
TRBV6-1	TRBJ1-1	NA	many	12	TGTGCCAGCAGTGCCGCTAACACTGAAGCTTTCTTT	CASSAANTEAFF
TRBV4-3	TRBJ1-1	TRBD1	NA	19	TGCGCCAGCAGCCAGGACCCGGGACAGGGGGCGGTCGCCGCGGCAGAAGCTTTCTTT	CASSQDPGQGAVAAAEAFF
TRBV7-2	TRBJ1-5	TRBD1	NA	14	TGTGCCAGCAGCTCCAGGGGGGAGCGTCAGCCCCAGCATTTT	CASSSRGERQPQHF
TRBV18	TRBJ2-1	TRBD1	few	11	TGTGCCAGCTCAGCCTCAGGGGGGCAGTTCTTC	CASSASGGQFF
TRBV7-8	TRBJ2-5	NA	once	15	TGTGCCAGCAGCTTAGGGGGGGAGCGCCAAGAGACCCAGTACTTC	CASSLGGERQETQYF
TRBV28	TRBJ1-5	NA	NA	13	TGTGCCAGCAGTTTAAGGGTAGGTCAGCCCCAGCATTTT	CASSLRVGQPQHF